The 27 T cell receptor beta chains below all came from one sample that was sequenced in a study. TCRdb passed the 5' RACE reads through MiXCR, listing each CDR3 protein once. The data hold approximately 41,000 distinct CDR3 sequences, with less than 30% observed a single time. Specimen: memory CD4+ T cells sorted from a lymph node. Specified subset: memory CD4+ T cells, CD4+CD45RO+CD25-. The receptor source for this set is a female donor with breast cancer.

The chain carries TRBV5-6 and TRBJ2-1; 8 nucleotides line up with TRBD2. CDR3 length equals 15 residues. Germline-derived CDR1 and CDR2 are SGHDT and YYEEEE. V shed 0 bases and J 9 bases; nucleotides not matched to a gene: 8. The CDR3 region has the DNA TGTGCCAGCAGCTTGGATTGGACTAGCTTGGTTGAGCAGTTCTTC. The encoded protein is CASSLDWTSLVEQFF.

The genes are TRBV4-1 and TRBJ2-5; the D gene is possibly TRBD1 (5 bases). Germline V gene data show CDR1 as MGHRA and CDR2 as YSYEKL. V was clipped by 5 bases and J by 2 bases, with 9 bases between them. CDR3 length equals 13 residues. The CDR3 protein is CASSGASQETQYF. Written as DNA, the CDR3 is TGCGCCAGCAGCGGGGCATCGCAAGAGACCCAGTACTTC.

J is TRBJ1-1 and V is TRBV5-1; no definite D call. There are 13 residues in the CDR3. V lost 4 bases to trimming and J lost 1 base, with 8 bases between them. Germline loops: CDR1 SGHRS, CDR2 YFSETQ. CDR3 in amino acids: CASSAQANTEAFF. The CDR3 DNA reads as TGCGCCAGCAGCGCTCAAGCGAACACTGAAGCTTTCTTT.

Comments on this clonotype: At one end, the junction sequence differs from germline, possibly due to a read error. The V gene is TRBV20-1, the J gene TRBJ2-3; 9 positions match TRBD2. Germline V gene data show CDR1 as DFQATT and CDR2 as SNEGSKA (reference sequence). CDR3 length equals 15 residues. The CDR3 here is CSTRGSGRSSDTQYF. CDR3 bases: TGCAGTACTAGAGGTAGCGGGAGATCTTCAGATACGCAGTATTTT.

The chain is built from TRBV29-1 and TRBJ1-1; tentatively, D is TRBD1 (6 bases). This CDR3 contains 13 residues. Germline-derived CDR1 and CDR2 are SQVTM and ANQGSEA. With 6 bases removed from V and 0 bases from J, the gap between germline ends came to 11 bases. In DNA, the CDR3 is TGCAGCGTGGTTGGACAGTTGAACACTGAAGCTTTCTTT. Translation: CSVVGQLNTEAFF.

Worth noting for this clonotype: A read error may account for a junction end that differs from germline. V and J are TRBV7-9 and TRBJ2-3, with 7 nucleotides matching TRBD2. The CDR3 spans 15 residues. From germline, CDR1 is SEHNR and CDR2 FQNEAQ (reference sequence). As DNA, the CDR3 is TGTGCCGGCAGCTTCGGGGCGGGGGGCACAGATACGCAGTATTTT. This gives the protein CAGSFGAGGTDTQYF. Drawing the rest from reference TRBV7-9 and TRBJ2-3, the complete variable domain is DTGVSQNPRHKITKRGQNVTFRCDPISEHNRLYWYRQTLGQGPEFLTYFQNEAQLEKSRLLSDRFSAERPKGSFSTLEIQRTEQGDSAMYLCAGSFGAGGTDTQYFGPGTRLTVL.

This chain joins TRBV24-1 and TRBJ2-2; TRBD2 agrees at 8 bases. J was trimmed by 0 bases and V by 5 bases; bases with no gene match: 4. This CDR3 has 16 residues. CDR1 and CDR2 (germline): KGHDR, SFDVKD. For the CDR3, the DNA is TGTGCCACCAGTGCAGCGGGGGAGGCGAACACCGGGGAGCTGTTTTTT. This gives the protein CATSAAGEANTGELFF.

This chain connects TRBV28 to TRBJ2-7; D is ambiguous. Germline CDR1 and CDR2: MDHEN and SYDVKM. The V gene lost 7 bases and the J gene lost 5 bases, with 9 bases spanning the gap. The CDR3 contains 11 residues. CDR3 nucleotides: TGTGCCAGCATCGGTGGGGACGAGCAGTACTTC. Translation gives CASIGGDEQYF.

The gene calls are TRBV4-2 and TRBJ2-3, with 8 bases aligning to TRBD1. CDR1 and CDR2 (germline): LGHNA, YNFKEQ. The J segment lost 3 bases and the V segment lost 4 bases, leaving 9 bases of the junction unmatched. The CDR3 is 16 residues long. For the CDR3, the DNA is TGTGCCAGCAGCCGAGACGCAGGGGGCACAACAGATACGCAGTATTTT. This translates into CASSRDAGGTTDTQYF.

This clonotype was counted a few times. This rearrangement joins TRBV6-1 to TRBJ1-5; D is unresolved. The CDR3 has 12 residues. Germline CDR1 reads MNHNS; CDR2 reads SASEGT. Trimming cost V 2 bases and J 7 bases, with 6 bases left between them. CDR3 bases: TGTGCCAGCAGTGAATATGACCAGCCCCAGCATTTT. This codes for CASSEYDQPQHF.

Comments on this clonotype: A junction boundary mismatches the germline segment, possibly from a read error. The CDR3 loop is CASSQEYRGSYEQHF. The CDR3 DNA is TGCGCCAGCAGTCAAGAGTACAGGGGGAGCTACGAGCAGCACTTC. V and J are TRBV4-1 and TRBJ2-7; TRBD1 aligns across 8 bases. The germline CDR1 and CDR2 sequences are MGHRA and YSYEKL. The CDR3 totals 15 residues.

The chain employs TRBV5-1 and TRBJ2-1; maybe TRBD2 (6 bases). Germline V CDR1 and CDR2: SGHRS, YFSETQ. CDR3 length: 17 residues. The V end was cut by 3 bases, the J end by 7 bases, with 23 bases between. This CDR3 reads CASSSPSRGKAANEQFF. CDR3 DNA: TGCGCCAGCAGCTCCCCAAGTCGCGGGAAGGCGGCAAATGAGCAGTTCTTC. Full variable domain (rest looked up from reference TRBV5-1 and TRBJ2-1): KAGVTQTPRYLIKTRGQQVTLSCSPISGHRSVSWYQQTPGQGLQFLFEYFSETQRNKGNFPGRFSGRQFSNSRSEMNVSTLELGDSALYLCASSSPSRGKAANEQFFGPGTRLTVL.

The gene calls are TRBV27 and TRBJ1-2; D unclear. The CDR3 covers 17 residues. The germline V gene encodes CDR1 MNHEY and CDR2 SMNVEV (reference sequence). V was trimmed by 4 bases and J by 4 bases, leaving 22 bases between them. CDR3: CASSSAPLQGPFYGYTF. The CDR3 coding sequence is TGTGCCAGCAGTTCCGCCCCCCTACAAGGCCCCTTCTATGGCTACACCTTC.

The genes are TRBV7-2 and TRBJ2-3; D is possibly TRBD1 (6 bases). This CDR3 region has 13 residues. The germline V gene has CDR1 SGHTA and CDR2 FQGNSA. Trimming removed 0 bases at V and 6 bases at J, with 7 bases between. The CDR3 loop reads CASSLAGADTQYF. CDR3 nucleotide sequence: TGTGCCAGCAGCTTAGCGGGGGCGGATACGCAGTATTTT. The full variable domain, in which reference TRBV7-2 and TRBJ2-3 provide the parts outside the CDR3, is GAGVSQSPSNKVTEKGKDVELRCDPISGHTALYWYRQSLGQGLEFLIYFQGNSAPDKSGLPSDRFSAERTGGSVSTLTIQRTQQEDSAVYLCASSLAGADTQYFGPGTRLTVL.

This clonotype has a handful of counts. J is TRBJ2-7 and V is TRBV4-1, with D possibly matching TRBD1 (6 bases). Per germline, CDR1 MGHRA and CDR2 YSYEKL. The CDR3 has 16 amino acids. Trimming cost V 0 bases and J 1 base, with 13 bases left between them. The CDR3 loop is CASSQDPDSFSYEQYF. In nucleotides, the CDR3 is TGCGCCAGCAGCCAAGACCCGGACAGCTTTTCCTACGAGCAGTACTTC.

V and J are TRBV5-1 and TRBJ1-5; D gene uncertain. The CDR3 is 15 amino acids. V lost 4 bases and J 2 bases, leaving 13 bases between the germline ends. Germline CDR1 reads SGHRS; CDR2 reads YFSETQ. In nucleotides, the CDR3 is TGCGCCAGCAGCACCGGGTCTGGAGGCAATCAGCCCCAGCATTTT. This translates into CASSTGSGGNQPQHF.

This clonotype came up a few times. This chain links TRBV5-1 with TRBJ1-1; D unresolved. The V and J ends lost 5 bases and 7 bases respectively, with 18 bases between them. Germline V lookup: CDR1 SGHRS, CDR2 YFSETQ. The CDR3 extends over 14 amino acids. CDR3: CASRLDPPAYEAFF. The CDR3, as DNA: TGCGCCAGCAGGCTGGACCCTCCAGCATATGAAGCTTTCTTT.

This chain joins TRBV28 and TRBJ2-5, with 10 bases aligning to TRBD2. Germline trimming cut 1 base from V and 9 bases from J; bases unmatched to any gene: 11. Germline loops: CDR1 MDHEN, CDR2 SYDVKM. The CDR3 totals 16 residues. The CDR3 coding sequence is TGTGCCAGCAGTTTATCCGCCATAGCGGGGGGCGGAGCCCAGTACTTC. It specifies CASSLSAIAGGGAQYF.

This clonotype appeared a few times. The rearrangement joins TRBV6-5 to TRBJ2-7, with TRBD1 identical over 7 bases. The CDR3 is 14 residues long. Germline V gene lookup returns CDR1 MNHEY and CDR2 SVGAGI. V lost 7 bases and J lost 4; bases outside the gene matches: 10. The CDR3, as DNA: TGTGCCAGCAAAAACGCAGGGGGAAATTACGAGCAGTACTTC. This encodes CASKNAGGNYEQYF.

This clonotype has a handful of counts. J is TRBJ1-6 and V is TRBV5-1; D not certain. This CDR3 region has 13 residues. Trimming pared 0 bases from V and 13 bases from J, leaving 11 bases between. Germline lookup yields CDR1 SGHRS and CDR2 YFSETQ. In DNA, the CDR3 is TGCGCCAGCAGCTTGGCACCTGACGATCCCCTCCACTTT. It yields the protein CASSLAPDDPLHF.

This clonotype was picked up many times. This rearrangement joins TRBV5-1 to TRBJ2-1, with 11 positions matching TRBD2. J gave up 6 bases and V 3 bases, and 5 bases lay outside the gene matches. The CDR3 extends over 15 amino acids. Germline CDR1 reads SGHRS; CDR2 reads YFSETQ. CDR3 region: CASSSGLAASNEQFF. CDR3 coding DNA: TGCGCCAGCAGCTCGGGACTAGCGGCTTCCAATGAGCAGTTCTTC. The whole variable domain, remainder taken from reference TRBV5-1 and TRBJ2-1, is KAGVTQTPRYLIKTRGQQVTLSCSPISGHRSVSWYQQTPGQGLQFLFEYFSETQRNKGNFPGRFSGRQFSNSRSEMNVSTLELGDSALYLCASSSGLAASNEQFFGPGTRLTVL.

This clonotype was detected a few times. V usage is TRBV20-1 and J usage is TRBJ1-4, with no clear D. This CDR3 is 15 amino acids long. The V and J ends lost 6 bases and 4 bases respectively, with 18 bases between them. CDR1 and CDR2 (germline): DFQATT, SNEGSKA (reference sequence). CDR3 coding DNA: TGCAGTGCAAACCCCCTCCGGACTGGTAATGAAAAACTGTTTTTT. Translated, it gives CSANPLRTGNEKLFF.

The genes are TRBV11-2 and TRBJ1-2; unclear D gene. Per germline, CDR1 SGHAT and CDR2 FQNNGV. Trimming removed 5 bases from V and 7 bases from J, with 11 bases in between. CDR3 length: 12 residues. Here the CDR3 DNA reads TGTGCCAGCAGCCATGGAATTGGTGGCTACACCTTC. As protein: CASSHGIGGYTF.

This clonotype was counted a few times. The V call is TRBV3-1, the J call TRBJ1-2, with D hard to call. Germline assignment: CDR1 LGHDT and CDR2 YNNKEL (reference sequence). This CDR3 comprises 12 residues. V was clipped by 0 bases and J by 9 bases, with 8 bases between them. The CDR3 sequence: CASSQDSRSYTF. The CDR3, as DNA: TGTGCCAGCAGCCAAGATTCCAGGAGCTACACCTTC.

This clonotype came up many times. The CDR3 nucleotides are TGCAGTGCTAGAATGGCGGGACAGGGGTCTACTGAAGCTTTCTTT. Its protein product is CSARMAGQGSTEAFF. This chain connects TRBV20-1 to TRBJ1-1, with 10 bases matching TRBD1. The CDR3 runs to 15 residues. V shed 2 bases and J 5 bases; nucleotides not matched to a gene: 8. Germline CDR1 reads DFQATT; CDR2 reads SNEGSKA (reference sequence).

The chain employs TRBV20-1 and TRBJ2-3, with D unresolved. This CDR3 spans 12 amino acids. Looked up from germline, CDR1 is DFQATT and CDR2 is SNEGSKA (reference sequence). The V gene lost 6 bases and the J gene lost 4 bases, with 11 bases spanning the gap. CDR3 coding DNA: TGCAGTGCAAACGAAGAGTCAGATACGCAGTATTTT. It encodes CSANEESDTQYF.

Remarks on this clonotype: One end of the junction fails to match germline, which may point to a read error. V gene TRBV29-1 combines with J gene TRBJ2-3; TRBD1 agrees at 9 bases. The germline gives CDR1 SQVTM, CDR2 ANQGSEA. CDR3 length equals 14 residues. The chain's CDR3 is CGVQRDRDTDTQYF. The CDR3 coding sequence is TGCGGCGTCCAAAGGGACAGGGACACAGATACGCAGTATTTT.